This is a list of T cell receptor beta chains from one sample in a study of T cell responses to AZD1222 COVID-19 vaccine. Here immunoSEQ multiplex PCR was the method, and the copy in TCRdb shows in-frame clones only, minus some. The sample lists more than 250,000 clones; more than 85% were seen once. Sequencing was performed on peripheral blood, taken on day 0 of AZD1222 vaccination. Receptors originate from an adult in good health. Each CDR3 is given with its conserved first and last residue.

TRBV5-1,CASNSGGSDEKLFF
TRBV18,CASSPRPQQNTEAFF
TRBV6-2/TRBV6-3,CASSSPPGSGGETYGYTF
TRBV24-1,CATSESTMLQPQHF
TRBV5-1,CASSPGQDYEQYF
TRBV19,CASRGGVGYTF
TRBV5-1,CASSLGGTANTEAFF
TRBV27,CASSSRDSGEQYF
TRBV2,CAHRAGADTGELFF
TRBV18,CASSEGASGSWNEQFF
TRBV28,CATGQATDTQYF
TRBV5-4,CASSPPGSYNEQFF
TRBV15,CATSHLGQGASGANVLTF
TRBV7-2,CASSPGTAYNEQFF
TRBV28,CASTLGGQGAHEQYF
TRBV24-1,CATSDSGGGGTDTQYF
TRBV15,CATSRDGYGYTF
TRBV5-5,CASSQAGDSEQFF
TRBV11-2,CASSPAFTGSAYGYTF
TRBV21-1,CASSKGQGIDGYTF
TRBV3-1/TRBV3-2,CASSGPGFGYTF
TRBV28,CASIPTGTNQETQYF
TRBV6-5,CASSSTQFNNSPLHF
TRBV5-1,CASSLATDPAASGNHF
TRBV2,CASSEGSGRVYEQFF
TRBV19,CASAGTSNEKLFF
TRBV29-1,CSVDTSGSSYYNEQFF
TRBV6-5,CASSSRRGLNQPQHF
TRBV7-9,CASSSAGEHSPLHF
TRBV11-2,CASSAKWGTYNEQFF
TRBV27,CASSPHWGGYEQYF